This T cell receptor (beta chain) was captured in a study of post-analysis software for immune sequencing data (dated by TCRdb to between 2014 and 2017). Study-wide context: The recorded disease courses included relapsing-remitting, secondary progressive and progressive-relapsing multiple sclerosis, and some patients had no subtype annotation. A subset of samples was prepared in parallel using single-end sample barcoding, then pooled and co-amplified after Illumina adapter ligation. The patient repertoires were set against about 12 previously published healthy control repertoires from donors whose ages ranged from 6 to 25 years. The paper's findings and limits, for the study overall: Normalized Chao1 diversity was significantly lower in multiple sclerosis patients than controls, suggesting substantial peripheral T-cell clonal expansion. Significantly higher frequencies in patients than in controls were found for a few TRBV segments, including TRBV5-6, TRBV5-1 and TRBV20-1. The control group was slightly older than the multiple sclerosis patient group. Strong co-clustering of samples prepared in the same batch was shown by direct clustering with F measure, prompting a batch-effect correction.

Details on this clonotype: The specificity of this receptor is unknown. Base-call qualities are not available, and no considerably larger clone is one nucleotide away.

The CDR3 contains 15 residues, cysteine and phenylalanine counted. Only the CDR3 DNA is retained, 45 bases long and in frame from the first base. Trimming accounts for 4 bases at V and 5 bases at J, while the number of junction bases matched to no gene is 7. The germline V gene yields SGHTA for CDR1 and FQGNSA for CDR2. The library was built by means of PCR. Sequencing was carried out with an Illumina HiSeq 2500. To reduce PCR and sequencing biases, unique molecular identifiers were built into the TCR beta cDNA libraries. Every 1 to 10 million input T cells yielded 500,000 or so cDNA molecules, meaning each molecule approximated one T cell. The same protocol used for the earlier healthy control dataset was applied to prepare and sequence the patient libraries. Samples belonging to the same batch were prepared together, multiplexed and sequenced on a shared HiSeq lane. Concerning the study's data processing: Raw barcoded reads were processed with MIGEC, and single-read molecular identifier groups were discarded before consensus assembly and CDR3 extraction. VDJtools was used for post-analysis of the clonotype tables, and diversity was normalized by down-sampling every dataset to the size of the smallest sample. Repertoire overlap clustering matched CDR3 amino acid but not nucleotide sequences to correct batch-related cross-sample contamination. TCRdb cleaned the public reads at Q25 with fastp, built clones with MiXCR and kept in-frame beta chains. Each CDR3 protein gets just one entry, which takes the most common genes and DNA from the rows behind it. V and J calls and clone size were set by TCRdb, not the authors. The sample table records a few hundred thousand distinct CDR3 sequences; 30% to 45% of these occur just once. About an eighth of the sample lies in the top ten.

To demonstrate the VDJtools post-analysis software, the study profiled TCR beta repertoires from the peripheral blood of about a dozen young patients with multiple sclerosis. The multiple sclerosis patients were children and adolescents between roughly 6 and 17 years of age. The sequence came from a girl aged 5 to 17 with multiple sclerosis. Sequenced: blood. This chain joins TRBV7-2 to TRBJ2-3; 9 central nucleotides agree with TRBD2. The nucleotides are TGTGCCAGCAGCTCAAGCGGGAGGACAGTAGATACGCAGTATTTT. It specifies CASSSSGRTVDTQYF.